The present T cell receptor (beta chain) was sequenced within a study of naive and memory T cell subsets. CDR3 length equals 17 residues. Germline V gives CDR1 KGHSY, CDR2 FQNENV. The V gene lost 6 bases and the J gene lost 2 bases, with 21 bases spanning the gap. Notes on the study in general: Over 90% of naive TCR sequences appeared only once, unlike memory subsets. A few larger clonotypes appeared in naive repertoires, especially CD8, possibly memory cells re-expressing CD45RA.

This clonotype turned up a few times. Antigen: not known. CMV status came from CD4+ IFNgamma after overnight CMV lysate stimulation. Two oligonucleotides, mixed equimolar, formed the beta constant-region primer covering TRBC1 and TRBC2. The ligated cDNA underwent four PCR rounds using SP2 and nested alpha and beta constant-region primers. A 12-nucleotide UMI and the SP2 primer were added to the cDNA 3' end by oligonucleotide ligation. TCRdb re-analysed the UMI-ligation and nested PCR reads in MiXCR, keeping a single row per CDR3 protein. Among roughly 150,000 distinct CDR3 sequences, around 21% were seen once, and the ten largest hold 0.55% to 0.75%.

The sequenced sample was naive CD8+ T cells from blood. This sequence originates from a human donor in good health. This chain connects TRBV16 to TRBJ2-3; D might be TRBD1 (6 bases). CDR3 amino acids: CASSRRTDLEITDTQYF. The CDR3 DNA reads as TGTGCCAGCAGTCGAAGGACAGATTTGGAAATCACAGATACGCAGTATTTT.